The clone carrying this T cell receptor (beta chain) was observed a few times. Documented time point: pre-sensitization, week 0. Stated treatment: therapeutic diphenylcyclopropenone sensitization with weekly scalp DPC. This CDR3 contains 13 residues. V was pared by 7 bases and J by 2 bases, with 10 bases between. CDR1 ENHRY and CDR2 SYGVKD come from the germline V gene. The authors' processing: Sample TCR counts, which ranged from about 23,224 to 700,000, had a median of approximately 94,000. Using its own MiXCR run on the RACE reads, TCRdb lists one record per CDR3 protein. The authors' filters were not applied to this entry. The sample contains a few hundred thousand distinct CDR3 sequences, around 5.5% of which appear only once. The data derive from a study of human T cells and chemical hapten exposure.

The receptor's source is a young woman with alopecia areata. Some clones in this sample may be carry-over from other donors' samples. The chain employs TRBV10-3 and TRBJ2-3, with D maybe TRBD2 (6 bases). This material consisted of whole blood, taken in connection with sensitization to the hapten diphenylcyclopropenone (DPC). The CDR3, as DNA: TGTGCCATCACCTGGGACTCCACAGATACGCAGTATTTT. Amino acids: CAITWDSTDTQYF.